The clone carrying this T cell receptor (beta chain) was seen only a few times. Unique molecular identifiers were used in preparing the TCRbeta library. TCRdb independently ran MiXCR on the PCR reads; one entry per CDR3 protein. The sample comprises some 220,000 distinct CDR3 sequences, roughly a tenth of which are singletons, and around 6% rests with the top ten. This entry comes from a study of T-cell reconstitution after alpha-beta-depleted transplantation in children. V gave up 3 bases and J gave up 2 bases, with 10 bases separating them. The germline V gene encodes CDR1 SGHAT and CDR2 FQNNGV. This CDR3 region has 14 residues.

This receptor was taken from a human donor who donated a stem cell graft to a child with acute lymphoblastic leukemia. The sample was PBMCs from the stem cell graft donor, taken from the stem cell graft. The chain combines TRBV11-2 with TRBJ2-5, with unresolved D. CDR3 sequence: CASSLYRNQETQYF. The DNA for the CDR3 is TGTGCCAGCAGCTTGTATAGGAATCAAGAGACCCAGTACTTC.